This record concerns one TCR beta chain sequence. Its antigen is currently not known. The sample holds no much larger clone one base away, and base qualities are not on file. TCRbeta CDR3 regions were amplified from genomic DNA using the immunoSEQ Assay, a bias-controlled multiplex PCR. The study's processing was this. The number of nucleated cells in each sample was estimated from the amplification of reference gene primers within the assay. To quantify the absolute abundance of each unique TCRbeta CDR3 rearrangement, sequence reads were collapsed and filtered. For each sample, productive Simpson clonality was calculated as the square root of Simpson's diversity index across productive rearrangements. TCRdb provides this immuneACCESS table in a form limited to in-frame rearrangements. Some clones are lacking; in checked studies, under half of them reflect an unresolved V gene, and why the rest are absent is not known. The V and J calls and the clone size are those of that table, but D and trimming were determined from the DNA. This sample lists approximately 140,000 clones; 84% were detected once. About 8.9% of the sample rests with the top ten.

The data belong to a study of blood T cell repertoires in COVID-19 (dated by TCRdb to the early 2020s). The study in broad terms: Samples covering the acute and convalescent phases of COVID-19 were provided by collaborators in the United States, Italy and Spain. A freely available public database, intended as a resource for researchers studying the immune response to SARS-CoV-2, is where the repertoires were released. The material from the prospective study consisted of cDNA or gDNA derived from T cells, B-cell-depleted T cells, or PBMCs. The samples were drawn from the first 160 participants of the ongoing ImmuneRACE study and from some 1,300 subjects provided by 6 global collaborators. Where available, HLA class I and class II types were taken from metadata supplied by the sample provider and were not determined by assay-based typing. The dataset comprised deeply sampled blood TCRbeta repertoires from subjects exposed to, actively infected with, or recovered from COVID-19. Nearly every sample came with metadata listing a de-identified subject ID, COVID-19 status, age in years and sex. Overall study outcomes, separate from this receptor: Clinical and demographic metadata were provided uncurated, with the amount varying by source and participant.

One collaborating source in Seattle enrolled patients while the patients were actively infected and followed the patients over time throughout the course of disease. The collaborating institutions used their own protocols to collect whole blood in K2EDTA tubes. For TCRbeta analysis, collaborators shipped samples in one of three forms: frozen whole blood, isolated PBMCs, or DNA extracted from either of those sample types. According to the germline V gene, CDR1 reads MNHEY and CDR2 reads SVGAGI. The CDR3 contains 12 residues, cysteine and phenylalanine counted. The only DNA kept is the CDR3, 36 bases in frame from the first base. V loses 8 bases, J loses 1 base, and the germline ends lie 8 bases apart.

Sequencing input: peripheral blood. This receptor chain uses TRBV6-5 and TRBJ1-1, with the D gene too uncertain to name. The clonotype comes from a man aged 25 to 45 with COVID-19, enrolled during active disease. The DNA is TGTGCCAGCGGGAGAGCGAACACTGAAGCTTTCTTT. Translated, this is CASGRANTEAFF.